Presented here are 14 T cell receptor beta chains from one specimen sequenced in a study of cytomegalovirus exposure and HLA in healthy donors. Clones were sequenced by immunoSEQ multiplex PCR, and TCRdb holds only the in-frame ones, with some missing. The sample consists of 98,000 or so clones, about 85% of them appearing once. The sample comprised PBMCs. These receptors were taken from a woman aged 18 to 35 in good health and CMV-seronegative.

The chain joins TRBV5-1 to TRBJ2-3; 7 positions match TRBD2. V gave up 0 bases and J gave up 2 bases; unmatched junction bases: 6. Looked up from germline, CDR1 is SGHRS and CDR2 is YFSETQ. The CDR3 has 16 amino acids. CDR3 sequence: CASSLEGAGSTDTQYF. The CDR3 bases are TGCGCCAGCAGCTTGGAGGGAGCGGGGTCCACAGATACGCAGTATTTT.

V gene TRBV14 combines with J gene TRBJ2-7; TRBD1 matches at 7 bases. CDR3 length: 14 amino acids. Germline-derived CDR1 and CDR2 are SGHDN and FVKESK. After removal of 3 bases from V and 3 bases from J, the junction contained 5 bases not matched to a gene. CDR3 nucleotides: TGTGCCAGCAGCCAGTCGGGACAGCTCTACGAGCAGTACTTC. Protein product: CASSQSGQLYEQYF. Filled out from reference TRBV14 and TRBJ2-7, the complete variable domain reads EAGVTQFPSHSVIEKGQTVTLRCDPISGHDNLYWYRRVMGKEIKFLLHFVKESKQDESGMPNNRFLAERTGGTYSTLKVQPAELEDSGVYFCASSQSGQLYEQYFGPGTRLTVT.

The chain uses TRBV18 and TRBJ1-6, with a weak D call TRBD1 (5 bases). Trimming removed 3 bases at V and 2 bases at J, with 23 bases between. CDR3 length: 20 residues. Germline loops: CDR1 KGHSH, CDR2 LQKENI. The CDR3 protein is CASSPGPALQGNTYNSPLHF. CDR3 coding DNA: TGTGCCAGCTCACCCGGACCAGCTCTCCAGGGAAACACCTATAATTCACCCCTCCACTTT.

The chain is built from TRBV7-6 and TRBJ2-3; TRBD2 might be the D (6 bases). The V gene lost 5 bases and the J gene lost 3 bases, with 12 bases spanning the gap. The CDR3 spans 14 residues. Germline-derived CDR1 and CDR2 are SGHVS and FNYEAQ. The CDR3 DNA follows: TGTGCCAGCAGCGCTGCCGGGACTACAGATACGCAGTATTTT. This codes for CASSAAGTTDTQYF. Full variable domain (missing parts from reference TRBV7-6 and TRBJ2-3): GAGVSQSPRYKVTKRGQDVALRCDPISGHVSLYWYRQALGQGPEFLTYFNYEAQQDKSGLPNDRFSAERPEGSISTLTIQRTEQRDSAMYRCASSAAGTTDTQYFGPGTRLTVL.

This sequence joins TRBV7-3 and TRBJ1-1; no clear D. The V and J ends lost 2 bases and 5 bases respectively, with 9 bases between them. Germline V gene data show CDR1 as SGHTA and CDR2 as FQGTGA. This CDR3 region has 13 residues. For the CDR3, the DNA is TGTGCCAGCAGCTTAGGACTGGGGACTGAAGCTTTCTTT. This codes for CASSLGLGTEAFF. The full variable domain, its missing parts supplied by reference TRBV7-3 and TRBJ1-1, is GAGVSQTPSNKVTEKGKYVELRCDPISGHTALYWYRQSLGQGPEFLIYFQGTGAADDSGLPNDRFFAVRPEGSVSTLKIQRTERGDSAVYLCASSLGLGTEAFFGQGTRLTVV.

The rearrangement uses TRBV6-5 and TRBJ2-7; the D gene is possibly TRBD1 (5 bases). This CDR3 comprises 15 residues. V lost 2 bases to trimming and J lost 0 bases, with 11 bases between them. Germline CDR1 MNHEY, CDR2 SVGAGI. The CDR3 spells CASSYGQGYSYEQYF. The CDR3 nucleotides are TGTGCCAGCAGTTACGGGCAGGGATACTCCTACGAGCAGTACTTC.

The V gene is TRBV21-1, the J gene TRBJ2-2; TRBD1 is taken as the D call from the table, unchecked against the DNA. TRBV21-1 is a known pseudogene. The CDR3 runs 17 residues. The CDR3 DNA reads as TGTGCCAGCAGCCCACAACGGGACAGGGAGAACACCGGGGAGCTGTTTTTT. Its translation is CASSPQRDRENTGELFF.

The J gene is TRBJ2-1, the V gene TRBV7-9; no clear D. The CDR3 contains 13 residues. V was shortened by 6 bases and J by 7 bases, with 13 bases between the two germline ends. Germline V gives CDR1 SEHNR, CDR2 FQNEAQ (reference sequence). The chain's CDR3 is CASRTSLENEQFF. The CDR3 nucleotides read TGTGCCAGCAGAACCTCATTGGAGAATGAGCAGTTCTTC.

About this clone itself: Germline and junction disagree at one end, which may indicate a read error. The chain carries TRBV12-5 and TRBJ1-2, with D perhaps matching TRBD1 (6 bases). CDR1 and CDR2 (germline): LGHNT, FRNRAP. The CDR3 has 12 amino acids. CDR3 sequence (DNA): TGTGCTAGTGGTTTGGTACGGTGTACAGGGTACTTC. Translating it yields CASGLVRCTGYF. Full variable domain (outside the CDR3, taken from reference TRBV12-5 and TRBJ1-2): DARVTQTPRHKVTEMGQEVTMRCQPILGHNTVFWYRQTMMQGLELLAYFRNRAPLDDSGMPKDRFSAEMPDATLATLKIQPSEPRDSAVYFCASGLVRCTGYFGSGTRLTVV.

The chain employs TRBV6-4 and TRBJ2-3; the match to TRBD2 covers 7 bases. The germline CDR1 and CDR2 sequences are MRHNA and SNTAGT. The CDR3 totals 14 residues. Germline trimming cut 6 bases from V and 0 bases from J; bases unmatched to any gene: 3. This CDR3 reads CASSEAGSTDTQYF. Written as DNA, the CDR3 is TGTGCCAGCAGCGAAGCGGGGAGCACAGATACGCAGTATTTT.

CDR3 in DNA: TGTGCCAGCTCACCCCCCGGCGGGGGTCTGAATCAGCCCCAGCATTTT. It is translated as CASSPPGGGLNQPQHF. The genes are TRBV18 and TRBJ1-5; D perhaps matches TRBD1 (5 bases). Trimming removed 3 bases from V and 4 bases from J, with 16 bases in between. The germline gives CDR1 KGHSH, CDR2 LQKENI. The CDR3 totals 16 residues. Full variable domain (remainder filled in from reference TRBV18 and TRBJ1-5): NAGVMQNPRHLVRRRGQEARLRCSPMKGHSHVYWYRQLPEEGLKFMVYLQKENIIDESGMPKERFSAEFPKEGPSILRIQQVVRGDSAAYFCASSPPGGGLNQPQHFGDGTRLSIL.

Only one count was recorded for this clone. This chain joins TRBV27 and TRBJ1-1; D may be TRBD1 (6 bases). The CDR3 loop spans 14 amino acids. Germline CDR1 MNHEY, CDR2 SMNVEV (reference sequence). V lost 1 base to trimming and J lost 5 bases, with 11 bases between them. CDR3 coding DNA: TGTGCCAGCAGTTTATACAGGGAAGGGACTGAAGCTTTCTTT. It specifies CASSLYREGTEAFF.

The rearrangement joins TRBV6-1 to TRBJ2-3, with D tentatively TRBD1 (5 bases). The V end lost 3 bases, the J end lost 4 bases, and 14 bases lay between the germline ends. CDR1 is MNHNS and CDR2 is SASEGT in the germline V gene. This CDR3 contains 15 residues. The CDR3 coding sequence is TGTGCCAGCAGTGATATAAAGGGGTGGGCAGATACGCAGTATTTT. It is translated as CASSDIKGWADTQYF.

This chain uses TRBV19 with TRBJ1-5, with 7 bases aligning to TRBD1. CDR1 LNHDA and CDR2 SQIVND come from the germline V gene (reference sequence). This CDR3 contains 15 residues. V shed 4 bases and J 3 bases; nucleotides not matched to a gene: 6. The DNA for the CDR3 is TGTGCCAGTAGTACGGACAGGAGATCCAATCAGCCCCAGCATTTT. Its protein product is CASSTDRRSNQPQHF.